This T cell receptor (beta chain) originates from a study of graft-versus-host responses after intestinal transplantation. At the level of the study: Each recipient received anti-thymocyte globulin induction, then tacrolimus and steroids for approximately three years.

Produced via immunoSEQ multiplex PCR; TCRdb's table is partial and in-frame only. The sample contains more than 80,000 clones, 88% of which appear only once. This CDR3 spans 15 amino acids. Trimming took off 5 bases at V and 0 bases at J, with 11 bases between the two ends. Germline assignment: CDR1 SGHTA and CDR2 FQGNSA. In regard to this clone: The antigen remains unidentified.

Sequencing was performed on unstimulated CD4+ T cells sorted from spleen or lymph node cells, taken before transplant. This receptor was obtained from a human donor who was the organ donor for an intestinal transplant. The chain uses TRBV7-2 and TRBJ1-5, with D perhaps TRBD1 (6 bases). CDR3 in amino acids: CASSTGQYSNQPQHF. The CDR3 DNA is TGTGCCAGCAGCACCGGACAGTATAGCAATCAGCCCCAGCATTTT.